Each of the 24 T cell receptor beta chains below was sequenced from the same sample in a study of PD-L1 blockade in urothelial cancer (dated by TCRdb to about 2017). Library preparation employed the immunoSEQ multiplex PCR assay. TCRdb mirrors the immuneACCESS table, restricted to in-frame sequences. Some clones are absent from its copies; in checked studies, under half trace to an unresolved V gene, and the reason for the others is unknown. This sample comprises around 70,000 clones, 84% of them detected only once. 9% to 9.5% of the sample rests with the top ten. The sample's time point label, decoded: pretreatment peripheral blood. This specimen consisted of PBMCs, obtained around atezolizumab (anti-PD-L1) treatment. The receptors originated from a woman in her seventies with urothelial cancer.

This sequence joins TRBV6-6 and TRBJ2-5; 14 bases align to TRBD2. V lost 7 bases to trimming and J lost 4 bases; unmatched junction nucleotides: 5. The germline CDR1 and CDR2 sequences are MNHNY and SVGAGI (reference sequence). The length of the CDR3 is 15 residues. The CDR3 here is CASKTGTSGGETQYF. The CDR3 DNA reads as TGTGCCAGCAAAACCGGGACTAGCGGGGGAGAGACCCAGTACTTC.

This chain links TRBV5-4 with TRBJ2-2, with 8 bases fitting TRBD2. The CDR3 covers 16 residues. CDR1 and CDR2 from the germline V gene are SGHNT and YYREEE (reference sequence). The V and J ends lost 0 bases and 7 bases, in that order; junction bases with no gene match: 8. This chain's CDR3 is CASSLGTGGPDGELFF. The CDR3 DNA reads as TGTGCCAGCAGCTTGGGGACGGGAGGGCCCGACGGGGAGCTGTTTTTT.

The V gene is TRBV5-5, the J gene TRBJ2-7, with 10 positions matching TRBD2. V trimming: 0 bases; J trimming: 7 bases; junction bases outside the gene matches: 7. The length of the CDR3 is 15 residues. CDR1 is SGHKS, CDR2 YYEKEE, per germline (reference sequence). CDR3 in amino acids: CASSLAPAGGGEQYF. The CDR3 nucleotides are TGTGCCAGCAGCTTGGCCCCAGCGGGAGGGGGAGAGCAGTACTTC.

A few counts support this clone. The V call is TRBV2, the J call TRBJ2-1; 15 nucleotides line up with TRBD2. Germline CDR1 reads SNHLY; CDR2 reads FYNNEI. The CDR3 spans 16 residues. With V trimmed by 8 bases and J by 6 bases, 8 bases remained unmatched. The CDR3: CASFPGLAGGSNEQFF. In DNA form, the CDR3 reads TGTGCCAGCTTTCCGGGACTAGCGGGAGGTTCCAATGAGCAGTTCTTC.

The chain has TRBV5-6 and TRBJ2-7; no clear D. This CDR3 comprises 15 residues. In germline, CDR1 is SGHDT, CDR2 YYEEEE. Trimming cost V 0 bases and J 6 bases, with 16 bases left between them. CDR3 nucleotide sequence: TGTGCCAGCAGCTTGGACCCCATCAGGCCCGGCGAGCAGTACTTC. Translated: CASSLDPIRPGEQYF.

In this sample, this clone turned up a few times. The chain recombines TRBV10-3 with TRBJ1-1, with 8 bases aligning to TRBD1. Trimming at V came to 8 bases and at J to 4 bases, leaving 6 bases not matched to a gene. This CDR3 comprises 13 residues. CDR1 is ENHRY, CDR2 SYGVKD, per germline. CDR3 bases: TGTGCCATCCAGGGGGCGCGTGGCACTGAAGCTTTCTTT. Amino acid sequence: CAIQGARGTEAFF.

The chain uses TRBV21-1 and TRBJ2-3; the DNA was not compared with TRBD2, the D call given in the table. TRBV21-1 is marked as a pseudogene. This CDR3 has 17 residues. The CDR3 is CASSDGPGGGHSDTQYF. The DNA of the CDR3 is TGTGCCAGCAGCGACGGGCCGGGGGGCGGCCACTCAGATACGCAGTATTTT.

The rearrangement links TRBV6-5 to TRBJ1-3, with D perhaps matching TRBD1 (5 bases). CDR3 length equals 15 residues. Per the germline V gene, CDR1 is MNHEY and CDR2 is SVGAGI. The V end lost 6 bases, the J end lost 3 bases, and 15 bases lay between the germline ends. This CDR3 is CASRTGGGYGNTIYF. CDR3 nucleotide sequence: TGTGCCAGCAGGACGGGCGGGGGGTATGGAAACACCATATATTTT.

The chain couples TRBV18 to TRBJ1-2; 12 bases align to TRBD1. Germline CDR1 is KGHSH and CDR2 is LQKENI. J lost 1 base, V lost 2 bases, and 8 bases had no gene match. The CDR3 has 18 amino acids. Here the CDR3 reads CASSPTGTGGEINYGYTF. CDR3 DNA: TGTGCCAGCTCACCAACCGGGACAGGGGGCGAAATTAACTATGGCTACACCTTC. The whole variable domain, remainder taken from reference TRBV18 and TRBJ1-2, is NAGVMQNPRHLVRRRGQEARLRCSPMKGHSHVYWYRQLPEEGLKFMVYLQKENIIDESGMPKERFSAEFPKEGPSILRIQQVVRGDSAAYFCASSPTGTGGEINYGYTFGSGTRLTVV.

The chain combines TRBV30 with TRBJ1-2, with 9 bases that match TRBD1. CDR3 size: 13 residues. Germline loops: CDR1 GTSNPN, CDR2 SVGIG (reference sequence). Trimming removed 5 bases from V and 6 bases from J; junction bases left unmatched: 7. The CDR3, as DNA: TGTGCCTGGCAGGGACAGGGCGAAGATGGCTACACCTTC. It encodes CAWQGQGEDGYTF.

CDR3 sequence reads: CASSFRLAGGYEQYF. For the CDR3, the DNA is TGTGCCAGCAGCTTTAGACTAGCGGGAGGCTACGAGCAGTACTTC. The V and J genes are TRBV5-6 and TRBJ2-7; TRBD2 matches 13 bases. The germline V gene has CDR1 SGHDT and CDR2 YYEEEE. The trim removed 2 bases at V and 3 bases at J, leaving 2 bases unmatched. CDR3 length equals 15 residues.

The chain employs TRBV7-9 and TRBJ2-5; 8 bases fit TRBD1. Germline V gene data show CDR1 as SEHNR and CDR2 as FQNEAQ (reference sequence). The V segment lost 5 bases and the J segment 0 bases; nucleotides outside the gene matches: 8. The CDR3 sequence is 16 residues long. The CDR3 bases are TGTGCCAGCAGCACCCGACAGGGGATGTACCAAGAGACCCAGTACTTC. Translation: CASSTRQGMYQETQYF. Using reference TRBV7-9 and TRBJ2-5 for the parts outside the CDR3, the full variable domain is DTGVSQNPRHKITKRGQNVTFRCDPISEHNRLYWYRQTLGQGPEFLTYFQNEAQLEKSRLLSDRFSAERPKGSFSTLEIQRTEQGDSAMYLCASSTRQGMYQETQYFGPGTRLLVL.

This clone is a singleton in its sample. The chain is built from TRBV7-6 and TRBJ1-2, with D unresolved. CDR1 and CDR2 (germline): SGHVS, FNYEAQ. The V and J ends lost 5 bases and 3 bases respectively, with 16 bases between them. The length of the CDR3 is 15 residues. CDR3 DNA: TGTGCCAGCAGCCAAACTACTGCGGCGGACTATGGCTACACCTTC. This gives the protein CASSQTTAADYGYTF.

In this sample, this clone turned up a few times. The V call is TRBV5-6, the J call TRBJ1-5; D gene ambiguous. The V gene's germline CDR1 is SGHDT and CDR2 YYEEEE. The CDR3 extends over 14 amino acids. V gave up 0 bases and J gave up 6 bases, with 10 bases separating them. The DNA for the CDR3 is TGTGCCAGCAGCTTGGGGAGGTGGGCTCAGCCCCAGCATTTT. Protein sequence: CASSLGRWAQPQHF.

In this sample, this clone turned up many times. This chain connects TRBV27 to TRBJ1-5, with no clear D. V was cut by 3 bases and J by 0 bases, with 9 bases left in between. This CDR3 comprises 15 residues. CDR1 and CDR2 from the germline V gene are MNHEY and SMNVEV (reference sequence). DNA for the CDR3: TGTGCCAGCAGTTTGGCCCCAAATAGCAATCAGCCCCAGCATTTT. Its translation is CASSLAPNSNQPQHF.

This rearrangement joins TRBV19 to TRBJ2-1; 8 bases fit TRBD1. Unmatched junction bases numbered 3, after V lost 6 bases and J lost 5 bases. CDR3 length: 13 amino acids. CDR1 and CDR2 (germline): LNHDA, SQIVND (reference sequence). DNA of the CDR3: TGTGCCAGTAGGAACAGGGGGGACAATGAGCAGTTCTTC. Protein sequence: CASRNRGDNEQFF. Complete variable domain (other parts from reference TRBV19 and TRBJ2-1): DGGITQSPKYLFRKEGQNVTLSCEQNLNHDAMYWYRQDPGQGLRLIYYSQIVNDFQKGDIAEGYSVSREKKESFPLTVTSAQKNPTAFYLCASRNRGDNEQFFGPGTRLTVL.

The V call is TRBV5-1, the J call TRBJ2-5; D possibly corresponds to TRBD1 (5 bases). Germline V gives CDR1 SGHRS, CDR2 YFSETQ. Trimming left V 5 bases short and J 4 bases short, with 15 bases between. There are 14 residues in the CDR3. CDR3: CASRSGTGTETQYF. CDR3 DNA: TGCGCCAGCAGATCGGGTACAGGAACAGAGACCCAGTACTTC.

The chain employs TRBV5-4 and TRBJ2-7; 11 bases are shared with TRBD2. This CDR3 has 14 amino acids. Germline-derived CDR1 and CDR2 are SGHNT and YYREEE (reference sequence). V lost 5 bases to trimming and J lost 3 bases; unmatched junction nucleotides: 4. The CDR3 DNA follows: TGTGCCAGCAGTTCCGGGACTAGCGGCTACGAGCAGTACTTC. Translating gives CASSSGTSGYEQYF.

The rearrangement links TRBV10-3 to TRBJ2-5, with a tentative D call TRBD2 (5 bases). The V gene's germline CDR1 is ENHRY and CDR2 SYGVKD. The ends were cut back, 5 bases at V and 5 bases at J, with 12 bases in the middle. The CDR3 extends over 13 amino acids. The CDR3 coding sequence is TGTGCCATCAGTCTAGGGAGTCAGGAGACCCAGTACTTC. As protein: CAISLGSQETQYF.

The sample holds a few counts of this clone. CDR3 DNA: TGTGCCAGCAGCTCAAGAGGCAGGGGTGGGGGAACAGGAGGCTACACCTTC. Its protein is CASSSRGRGGGTGGYTF. The rearrangement uses TRBV9 and TRBJ1-2, with D possibly TRBD1 on 6 matching bases. The ends were cut back, 4 bases at V and 8 bases at J, with 27 bases in the middle. Germline V gene sequence: CDR1 SGDLS, CDR2 YYNGEE. This CDR3 has 17 amino acids.

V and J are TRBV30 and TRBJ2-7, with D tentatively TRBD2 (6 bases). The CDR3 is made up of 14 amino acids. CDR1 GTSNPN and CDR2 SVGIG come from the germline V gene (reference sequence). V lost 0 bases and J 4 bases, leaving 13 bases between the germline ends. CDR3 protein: CAWSVLRLGYEQYF. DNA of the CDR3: TGTGCCTGGAGTGTACTGAGACTAGGGTACGAGCAGTACTTC.

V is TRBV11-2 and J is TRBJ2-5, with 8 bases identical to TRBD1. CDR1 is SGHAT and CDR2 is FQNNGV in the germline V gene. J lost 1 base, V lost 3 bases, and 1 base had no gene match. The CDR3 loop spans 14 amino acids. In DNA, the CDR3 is TGTGCCAGCAGCTTGGACAGGGCCCAAGAGACCCAGTACTTC. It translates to CASSLDRAQETQYF.

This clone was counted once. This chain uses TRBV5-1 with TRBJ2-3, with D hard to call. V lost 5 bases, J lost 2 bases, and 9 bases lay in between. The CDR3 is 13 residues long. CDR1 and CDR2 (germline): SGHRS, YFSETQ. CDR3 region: CASRTGSTDTQYF. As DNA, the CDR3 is TGCGCCAGCAGAACCGGGTCCACAGATACGCAGTATTTT.

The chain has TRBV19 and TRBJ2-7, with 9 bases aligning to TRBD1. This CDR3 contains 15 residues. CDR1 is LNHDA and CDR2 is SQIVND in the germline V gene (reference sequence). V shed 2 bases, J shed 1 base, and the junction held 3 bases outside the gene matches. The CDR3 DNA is TGTGCCAGTAGTATAAGGACAGGGGATTCCTACGAGCAGTACTTC. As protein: CASSIRTGDSYEQYF. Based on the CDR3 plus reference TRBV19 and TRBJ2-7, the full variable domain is DGGITQSPKYLFRKEGQNVTLSCEQNLNHDAMYWYRQDPGQGLRLIYYSQIVNDFQKGDIAEGYSVSREKKESFPLTVTSAQKNPTAFYLCASSIRTGDSYEQYFGPGTRLTVT.